The 13 T cell receptor beta chains given below trace back to one sample, sequenced in a study of blood T cell repertoires in COVID-19. Clones were read by immunoSEQ multiplex PCR, and TCRdb kept only the in-frame ones, dropping some. The repertoire holds about 270,000 clones, around 90% seen once, with roughly 2.3% in the top ten. What was sequenced was peripheral blood. The receptor set was obtained from a man between 50 and 59 years old with acute or convalescent COVID-19.

The chain combines TRBV24-1 with TRBJ2-5; TRBD1 aligns across 8 bases. Germline-derived CDR1 and CDR2 are KGHDR and SFDVKD. The V and J ends lost 4 bases and 5 bases, in that order; junction bases with no gene match: 11. CDR3 length: 16 residues. The CDR3 sequence: CATSDDRTGGRETQYF. As DNA, the CDR3 is TGTGCCACCAGTGACGACCGAACAGGGGGACGTGAGACCCAGTACTTC.

The rearrangement joins TRBV14 to TRBJ2-3, with 7 bases lining up with TRBD1. The junction had 3 bases not matched to a gene; V was cut back by 4 bases and J by 2 bases. The CDR3 is 14 residues long. Germline V gene lookup returns CDR1 SGHDN and CDR2 FVKESK. CDR3 residues: CASSRDRVTDTQYF. CDR3 nucleotides: TGTGCCAGCAGCCGTGACAGGGTCACAGATACGCAGTATTTT.

On this clone: The identical CDR3 is also encoded by other nucleotide sequences in the sample. The chain joins TRBV27 to TRBJ1-5; TRBD1 matches at 7 bases. The V gene end was trimmed by 4 bases and the J gene end by 6 bases; junction bases not matched to a gene: 3. The germline CDR1 and CDR2 sequences are MNHEY and SMNVEV (reference sequence). The CDR3 runs 13 residues. Here the CDR3 reads CASSSRQGQPQHF. CDR3 nucleotide sequence: TGTGCCAGCAGTTCTCGACAGGGTCAGCCCCAGCATTTT.

This chain connects TRBV7-9 to TRBJ1-6; 7 nucleotides agree with TRBD1. This CDR3 region has 16 residues. Germline CDR1 and CDR2: SEHNR and FQNEAQ (reference sequence). J gave up 0 bases and V 5 bases, and 4 bases lay outside the gene matches. The CDR3 sequence is CASSPDRVSYNSPLHF. CDR3 nucleotide sequence: TGTGCCAGCAGCCCAGACAGGGTCTCCTATAATTCACCCCTCCACTTT.

The chain uses TRBV18 and TRBJ2-7; 11 nucleotides agree with TRBD1. V dropped 5 bases and J dropped 1; count of bases not matched to a gene: 7. The CDR3 loop spans 16 amino acids. Germline V gene data show CDR1 as KGHSH and CDR2 as LQKENI. The CDR3 sequence: CASSRTGGELSYEQYF. The CDR3 bases are TGTGCCAGCTCAAGGACAGGGGGCGAGCTATCCTACGAGCAGTACTTC.

V and J are TRBV7-8 and TRBJ2-5; D uncertain. Trimming cost V 1 base and J 4 bases, with 4 bases left between them. In germline, CDR1 is SGHVS, CDR2 FQNEAQ. This CDR3 is built from 12 residues. This CDR3 is CASSLVRETQYF. The CDR3 DNA sequence: TGTGCCAGCAGCTTAGTTCGAGAGACCCAGTACTTC.

V usage is TRBV6-5 and J usage is TRBJ2-2, with 11 bases aligning to TRBD2. V lost 7 bases, J lost 6 bases, and 4 bases stayed unmatched. The V gene's germline CDR1 is MNHEY and CDR2 SVGAGI. This CDR3 has 14 amino acids. CDR3: CASTIAGGPGELFF. CDR3 nucleotides: TGTGCCAGCACCATAGCGGGGGGGCCCGGGGAGCTGTTTTTT.

The chain combines TRBV4-2 with TRBJ1-2; D is perhaps TRBD1 (5 bases). Per the germline V gene, CDR1 is LGHNA and CDR2 is YNFKEQ. There are 15 residues in the CDR3. V was pared by 0 bases and J by 6 bases, with 14 bases between. CDR3 coding DNA: TGTGCCAGCAGCCAAGATTTTAGGAGGGACCATGGCTACACCTTC. It translates to CASSQDFRRDHGYTF.

The chain couples TRBV7-9 to TRBJ2-1, with a weak D call TRBD2 (6 bases). Germline V gene data show CDR1 as SEHNR and CDR2 as FQNEAQ (reference sequence). V shed 0 bases and J shed 2 bases, with 11 bases lying between them. The CDR3 totals 16 residues. This CDR3 reads CASSLAGTLTYNEQFF. The CDR3 bases are TGTGCCAGCAGCTTAGCGGGGACTCTAACCTACAATGAGCAGTTCTTC.

The gene calls are TRBV6-6 and TRBJ1-1; a possible D gene is TRBD1 (5 bases). V shed 10 bases and J shed 1 base, with 16 bases lying between them. CDR3 length equals 14 residues. Germline values: CDR1 MNHNY, CDR2 SVGAGI (reference sequence). This chain's CDR3 is CATAALTGNTEAFF. The CDR3 DNA reads TGTGCCACAGCCGCCCTAACAGGGAACACTGAAGCTTTCTTT.

The chain couples TRBV9 to TRBJ1-3; the D gene is possibly TRBD1 (5 bases). Germline V gene lookup returns CDR1 SGDLS and CDR2 YYNGEE. Trimming left V 0 bases short and J 2 bases short, with 6 bases between. CDR3 size: 14 residues. The DNA of the CDR3 is TGTGCCAGCAGCGTAGAAGGGGCTGGAAACACCATATATTTT. It specifies CASSVEGAGNTIYF.

The rearrangement links TRBV30 to TRBJ2-7, with D perhaps TRBD1 (5 bases). V dropped 6 bases and J dropped 3 bases, with 18 bases sitting between them. Germline V gene data show CDR1 as GTSNPN and CDR2 as SVGIG (reference sequence). The CDR3 covers 14 residues. In DNA form, the CDR3 reads TGTGCCTGTCAGGAACTCGGACACCTCTACGAGCAGTACTTC. It is translated as CACQELGHLYEQYF.

V and J are TRBV5-6 and TRBJ2-5; D gene uncertain. The V gene's germline CDR1 is SGHDT and CDR2 YYEEEE. The ends were cut back, 0 bases at V and 4 bases at J, with 10 bases in the middle. The CDR3 consists of 14 residues. CDR3: CASSLGLPGETQYF. CDR3 coding DNA: TGTGCCAGCAGCTTGGGTCTTCCAGGAGAGACCCAGTACTTC.